A selection of T cell receptor beta chains follows, all from one sample in a study of CD8+ T cells in alopecia areata. The assay was immunoSEQ multiplex PCR, and TCRdb's table has in-frame clones only and misses some. The sample lists 150,000 or so clones; roughly 48% were seen once. Material for sequencing was CD4+ T cells sorted from blood. Source of these receptors: a human donor with alopecia areata. CDR3s include the opening cysteine and the closing phenylalanine or tryptophan. Each record gives: J gene, D gene, clone size, V gene, CDR3 protein, CDR3 DNA. D genes are given only for firm matches. Clone size appears in some rows only: once, few, many, or a class for an expanded clone.

>TRBJ1-4|NA|NA|TRBV27
CACRPGRGF
TGTGCCTGCAGGCCGGGACGGGGTTTT
>TRBJ1-1|NA|NA|TRBV30
CAWSEGDTEAFF
TGTGCCTGGAGTGAGGGTGACACTGAAGCTTTCTTT
>TRBJ2-2|NA|few|TRBV5-4
CASSRAGELFF
TGTGCCAGCAGTAGAGCCGGGGAGCTGTTTTTT
>TRBJ2-3|TRBD2|NA|TRBV30
CAWNRRESPQYF
TGTGCCTGGAATAGGCGGGAGTCACCGCAGTATTTT
>TRBJ2-1|NA|few|TRBV29-1
CSVPSGWGQFF
TGCAGCGTGCCATCCGGTTGGGGGCAGTTCTTC
>TRBJ1-1|NA|NA|TRBV5-1
CASSLEWANTEAFF
TGCGCCAGCAGCTTGGAGTGGGCGAACACTGAAGCTTTCTTT
>TRBJ2-5|NA|NA|TRBV7-9
CASSPPQETQYF
TGTGCCAGCAGCCCCCCGCAAGAGACCCAGTACTTC
>TRBJ1-2|NA|few|TRBV7-2
CASSVNYGYTF
TGTGCCAGCAGCGTTAACTATGGCTACACCTTC
>TRBJ2-1|NA|NA|TRBV29-1
CSVSLVVYNEQFF
TGCAGCGTTTCACTAGTCGTCTACAATGAGCAGTTCTTC
>TRBJ2-1|NA|few|TRBV28
CASSSPAIRAFF
TGTGCCAGCAGTTCCCCCGCTATTCGAGCGTTCTTC
>TRBJ2-5|NA|few|TRBV28
CASTWRARETQYF
TGTGCCAGCACGTGGCGGGCTCGCGAGACCCAGTACTTC
>TRBJ2-5|NA|many|TRBV19
CASSGEVASQETQYF
TGTGCCAGTAGTGGGGAGGTGGCCTCTCAAGAGACCCAGTACTTC
>TRBJ2-1|NA|NA|TRBV5-6
CATTYNEQFF
TGTGCCACCACGTACAATGAGCAGTTCTTC
>TRBJ2-7|TRBD2|NA|TRBV27
CASRPGLAGLGYEQYF
TGTGCCAGCAGACCTGGACTAGCGGGATTGGGCTACGAGCAGTACTTC
>TRBJ2-1|TRBD2|NA|TRBV5-1
CASSLSAGVADEQFF
TGCGCCAGCAGCTTGTCGGCGGGAGTGGCCGATGAGCAGTTCTTC
>TRBJ2-4|NA|few|TRBV5-6
CASSEVAKNIQYF
TGTGCCAGCAGCGAAGTAGCCAAAAACATTCAGTACTTC
>TRBJ1-1|TRBD1|NA|TRBV6-5
CASRPTGQVKGEAFF
TGTGCCAGCAGACCCACCGGACAGGTCAAGGGAGAAGCTTTCTTT
>TRBJ1-2|NA|NA|TRBV27
CASSFSDSVTYGYTF
TGTGCCAGCAGTTTTTCCGACAGTGTAACCTATGGCTACACCTTC
>TRBJ2-6|NA|few|TRBV7-2
CASSPSPGAGANVLTF
TGTGCCAGCAGCCCTTCTCCGGGGGCTGGGGCCAACGTCCTGACTTTC
>TRBJ2-5|NA|NA|TRBV28
CASSPFTGRETQYF
TGTGCCAGCAGTCCCTTCACAGGGAGAGAGACCCAGTACTTC
>TRBJ2-1|TRBD2|NA|TRBV29-1
CSVTGGIVAYNEQFF
TGCAGCGTTACCGGGGGGATAGTTGCATACAATGAGCAGTTCTTC
>TRBJ2-7|NA|NA|TRBV5-6
CASSSRGTISYEQYF
TGTGCCAGCAGCTCCCGGGGCACCATCTCCTACGAGCAGTACTTC
>TRBJ2-7|NA|NA|TRBV20-1
CSARGRYEQYF
TGCAGTGCTAGGGGGCGATACGAGCAGTACTTC
>TRBJ1-2|NA|NA|TRBV27
CASSPRLRRPNYGYTF
TGTGCCAGCAGTCCGAGACTGAGGAGACCTAACTATGGCTACACCTTC
>TRBJ2-2|TRBD2|NA|TRBV29-1
CSVGGSGTGELFF
TGCAGCGTTGGCGGGAGCGGGACCGGGGAGCTGTTTTTT
>TRBJ2-1|NA|NA|TRBV4-1
CASSQEFRQVSYNEQFF
TGCGCCAGCAGCCAAGAGTTCCGGCAGGTCTCCTACAATGAGCAGTTCTTC
>TRBJ2-3|TRBD2|few|TRBV7-8
CASSGAGTSGRLSQYF
TGTGCCAGCAGCGGAGCCGGGACTAGCGGGAGGTTATCGCAGTATTTT
>TRBJ1-4|NA|NA|TRBV30
CALSRTTYNEKLFF
TGTGCCCTGAGCAGGACGACGTATAATGAAAAACTGTTTTTT
>TRBJ1-2|NA|NA|TRBV29-1
CSVEDFTVGNYGYTF
TGCAGCGTTGAAGATTTTACAGTAGGAAACTATGGCTACACCTTC
>TRBJ2-7|NA|NA|TRBV28
CASRTGTARYEQYF
TGTGCCAGCAGGACCGGGACGGCGCGCTACGAGCAGTACTTC
>TRBJ2-7|TRBD2|NA|TRBV2
CASTSGTVYEQYF
TGTGCCAGCACTAGCGGGACGGTCTACGAGCAGTACTTC
>TRBJ2-7|NA|NA|TRBV25-1
CASSEEENYEQYF
TGTGCCAGCAGTGAAGAGGAGAATTACGAGCAGTACTTC
>TRBJ2-7|NA|NA|TRBV5-1
CASSLEDYEQYF
TGCGCCAGCAGCTTGGAGGACTACGAGCAGTACTTC
>TRBJ2-5|TRBD2|NA|TRBV2
CASRREPQETQYF
TGTGCCTCCCGGCGGGAGCCCCAAGAGACCCAGTACTTC
>TRBJ2-7|NA|NA|TRBV20-1
CSVPTSYEQYF
TGCAGTGTCCCCACCTCCTACGAGCAGTACTTC
>TRBJ2-5|NA|NA|TRBV6-5
CASSYSLQGVQETQYF
TGTGCCAGCAGTTACTCGCTACAGGGTGTTCAAGAGACCCAGTACTTC
>TRBJ2-1|NA|once|TRBV30
CAWRPVGRDNEQFF
TGTGCCTGGAGGCCGGTGGGTAGGGACAATGAGCAGTTCTTC
>TRBJ2-1|NA|few|TRBV2
CASTDRGPPINEQFF
TGTGCCAGCACCGACCGGGGGCCCCCTATCAATGAGCAGTTCTTC
>TRBJ2-7|NA|few|TRBV9
CASASRAGNLNEQYF
TGTGCCAGCGCCTCCCGCGCGGGGAACCTAAACGAGCAGTACTTC
>TRBJ2-1|NA|NA|TRBV4-1
CASMQADSYNEQFF
TGCGCCAGCATGCAGGCGGACTCCTACAATGAGCAGTTCTTC
>TRBJ2-5|NA|NA|TRBV2
CASSVYETQYF
TGTGCCAGCAGTGTCTACGAGACCCAGTACTTC